The sequence of this TCR beta chain was determined in a study of Ad26.COV2.S vaccination and SARS-CoV-2 variants. The data were produced by immunoSEQ multiplex PCR, yet TCRdb's version contains in-frame clones alone and is incomplete. The sample has over 90,000 clones, less than 85% seen once. About this clone itself: No antigen is known for it.

Broader study findings: Analyses that measured TCR breadth and depth may have underestimated total T cell responses. Ad26.COV2.S recipients had broader spike-specific TCRs (P = 0.0014). Whether participants received vaccine or placebo, their non-spike TCR breadth was similar.

V was clipped by 6 bases and J by 6 bases, with 5 bases between them. Germline assignment: CDR1 SNHLY and CDR2 FYNNEI. The CDR3 runs to 10 residues. This sequence joins TRBV2 and TRBJ1-2; D ambiguous. The material sequenced was peripheral blood, taken after recovery from COVID-19. The clonotype comes from a human donor who had recovered from COVID-19. The CDR3 region has the DNA TGTGCCAGCAGGAGAGATGGCTACACCTTC. Protein sequence: CASRRDGYTF. Full variable domain (outside the CDR3, taken from reference TRBV2 and TRBJ1-2): EPEVTQTPSHQVTQMGQEVILRCVPISNHLYFYWYRQILGQKVEFLVSFYNNEISEKSEIFDDQFSVERPDGSNFTLKIRSTKLEDSAMYFCASRRDGYTFGSGTRLTVV.